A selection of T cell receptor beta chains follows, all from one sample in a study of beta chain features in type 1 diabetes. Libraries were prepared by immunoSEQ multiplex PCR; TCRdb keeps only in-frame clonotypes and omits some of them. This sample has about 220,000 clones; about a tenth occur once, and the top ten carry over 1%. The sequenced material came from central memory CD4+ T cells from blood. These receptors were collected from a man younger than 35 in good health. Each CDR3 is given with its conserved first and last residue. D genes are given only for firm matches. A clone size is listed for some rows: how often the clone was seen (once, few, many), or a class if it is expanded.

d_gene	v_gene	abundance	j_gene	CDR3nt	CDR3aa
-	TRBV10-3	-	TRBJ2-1	TGTGCCATCAGTGCCGGACTTAACAATGAGCAGTTCTTC	CAISAGLNNEQFF
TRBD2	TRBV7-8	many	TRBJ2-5	TGTGCCAGCAGTCTGGGACTAGCGGTTCAAGAGACCCAGTACTTC	CASSLGLAVQETQYF
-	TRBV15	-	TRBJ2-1	TGTGCCACCAGCAGAGAGAGGATACAGGGTTACAATGAGCAGTTCTTC	CATSRERIQGYNEQFF
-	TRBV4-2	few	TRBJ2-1	TGTGCCAGCAGCCAAGGGGGGGTTGACTACAATGAGCAGTTCTTC	CASSQGGVDYNEQFF
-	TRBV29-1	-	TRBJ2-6	TGCAGCGTTGAAGCAGGGGCCTTAACCTCTGGGGCCAACGTCCTGACTTTC	CSVEAGALTSGANVLTF
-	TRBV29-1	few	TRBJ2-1	TGCAGCGTTGATATGGACTACAATGAGCAGTTCTTC	CSVDMDYNEQFF
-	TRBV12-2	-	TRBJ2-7	TGTGCAAGTCGCTTAGCGAACCTAGCGGGAGAGGGGAGCGAGCAGTACTTC	CASRLANLAGEGSEQYF
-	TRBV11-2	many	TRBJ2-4	TGTGCCAGCAGGTCTATAAGAGTGAACATTCAGTACTTC	CASRSIRVNIQYF
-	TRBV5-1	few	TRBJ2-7	TGCGCCAGCAGCTTGGCCCCCACGGAGTACGAGCAGTACTTC	CASSLAPTEYEQYF
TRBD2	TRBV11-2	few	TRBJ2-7	TGTGCCAGCAGCGCGATAGGACTAGCGGGAGAATACTTC	CASSAIGLAGEYF
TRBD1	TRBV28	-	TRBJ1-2	TGTGCCAGCTACGGTGGGGACAGAACCGGCTACACCTTC	CASYGGDRTGYTF
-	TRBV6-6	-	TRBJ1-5	TGTGCCAGCAGTCCGGGGGGAGAGCAGCCCCAGCATTTT	CASSPGGEQPQHF
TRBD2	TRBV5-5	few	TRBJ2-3	TGTGCCAGCAGCCTTCTCCCGGGGGGCCTAGCGGGAGGGCGCACAGATACGCAGTATTTT	CASSLLPGGLAGGRTDTQYF
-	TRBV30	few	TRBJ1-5	TGTGCCTGGGGCAGGGGAGGCGGTCAGCCCCAGCATTTT	CAWGRGGGQPQHF
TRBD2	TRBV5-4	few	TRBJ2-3	TGTGCCAGCAGCCGAGGACTAGCGGGAGGTAGCACAGATACGCAGTATTTT	CASSRGLAGGSTDTQYF
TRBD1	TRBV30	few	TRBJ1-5	TGTGCCTGGAGTGTACAGGGGGCTGGAATCAAGCCCCAGCATTTT	CAWSVQGAGIKPQHF
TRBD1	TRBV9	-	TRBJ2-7	TGTGCCAGCAGCGCTGGATCCGGGACAGAATCCTACGAGCAGTACTTC	CASSAGSGTESYEQYF
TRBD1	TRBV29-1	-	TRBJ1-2	TGCAGCGTTAACCGACAGGGGCCTAACTATGGCTACACCTTC	CSVNRQGPNYGYTF
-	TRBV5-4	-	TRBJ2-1	TGTGCCAGCAGCTTGGGTAGCGGAACCTACAATGAGCAGTTCTTC	CASSLGSGTYNEQFF
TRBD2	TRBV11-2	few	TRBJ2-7	TGTGCCAGCAGCTCCCAACTAGCGCTAGGCTCCTACGAGCAGTACTTC	CASSSQLALGSYEQYF
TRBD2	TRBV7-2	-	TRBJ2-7	TGTGCCAGCAGCCCTATCATAGCGGGAGTAGGCGAGCAGTACTTC	CASSPIIAGVGEQYF
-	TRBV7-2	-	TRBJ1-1	TGTGCCAGCAGCTTAATTTTTGCGGGGGCTGAAGCTTTCTTT	CASSLIFAGAEAFF
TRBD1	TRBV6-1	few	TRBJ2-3	TGTGCCATCAGTGAGGACAGGGATTCAAATACGCAGTATTTT	CAISEDRDSNTQYF
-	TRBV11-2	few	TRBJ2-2	TGTGCCAGCAGCTTAGCTAGGGGCGGGGAGCTGTTTTTT	CASSLARGGELFF
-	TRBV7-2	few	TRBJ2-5	TGTGCCAGCAGCTTAACCAGGGGAGAGACCCAGTACTTC	CASSLTRGETQYF
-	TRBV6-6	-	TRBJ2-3	TGTGCCAGCAGTTACGGGGGCACAGATACGCAGTATTTT	CASSYGGTDTQYF
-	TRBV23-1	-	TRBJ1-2	TGCGCCAGCAGTCATCTCCTCAGGGTGTGCTATGGCTACACCTTC	CASSHLLRVCYGYTF
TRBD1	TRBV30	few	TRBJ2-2	TGTGCCTGGGGTACAGGGGTACCCACCGGGGAGCTGTTTTTT	CAWGTGVPTGELFF
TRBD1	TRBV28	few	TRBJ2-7	TGTGCCAGCAGGTTGACAGGGATTGCCGAGCAGTACTTC	CASRLTGIAEQYF
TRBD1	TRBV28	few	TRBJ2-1	TGTGCCAGCAGATATCCGGGACAGTCATACAATGAGCAGTTCTTC	CASRYPGQSYNEQFF
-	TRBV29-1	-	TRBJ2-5	TGCAGCGTTGAAGAAGAGGGGGAAAGGACCCAGTACTTC	CSVEEEGERTQYF
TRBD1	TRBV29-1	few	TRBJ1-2	TGCAGCGTTGAACGACCTGGACAGGGGGCGCATGGCTACACCTTC	CSVERPGQGAHGYTF
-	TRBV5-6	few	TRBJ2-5	TGTGCCAGCAGCTTGGAGGAGGCCAGGGATTACCAAGAGACCCAGTACTTC	CASSLEEARDYQETQYF
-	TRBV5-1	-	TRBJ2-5	TGCGCCAGCCGAAACCGGGACGGGGAAGAGACCCAGTACTTC	CASRNRDGEETQYF
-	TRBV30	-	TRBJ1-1	TGTGCCGGCAGGGGATCTGGGAACACTGAAGCTTTCTTT	CAGRGSGNTEAFF
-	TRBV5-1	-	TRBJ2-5	TGCGCCAGCAGCTTGATAGGTCCGGGGGAAGAGACCCAGTACTTC	CASSLIGPGEETQYF
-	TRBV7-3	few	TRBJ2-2	TGTGCCAGCAGCTTAAACCAGGGATGGACCGGGGAGCTGTTTTTT	CASSLNQGWTGELFF